The clone carrying this TCR beta chain was picked up one time. The CDR3 loop spans 12 amino acids. V was clipped by 5 bases and J by 7 bases, with 10 bases between them. Per germline, CDR1 KGHSH and CDR2 LQKENI. The data originate from a study of control samples from healthy donors and cancer patients. Profiled with immunoSEQ multiplex PCR; TCRdb holds only in-frame clones, not every one. Here the sample spans tens of thousands of clones, 80% to 95% being singletons. The sequencing sample was made of PBMCs. The origin of this receptor is a man younger than 45 with colorectal cancer. This chain uses TRBV18 with TRBJ2-3; no firm D call. CDR3 bases: TGTGCCAGCTCAGACGGTCCGCATACGCAGTATTTT. Amino acids: CASSDGPHTQYF.